These 12 T cell receptor beta chains were all obtained from the same sample, sequenced in a study of ipilimumab plus nivolumab after autologous stem cell transplantation. Only in-frame clones appear in the TCRdb table, and some are missing; sequencing was by immunoSEQ multiplex PCR. The table has approximately 84,000 clones, about 83% seen once. The specimen comprised PBMCs, sampled in a trial of ipilimumab plus nivolumab as post-transplant consolidation. These receptors were taken from a male donor with diffuse large B-cell lymphoma.

J is TRBJ1-1 and V is TRBV6-5; tentative D call: TRBD1 (6 bases). The CDR3 runs to 15 residues. Looked up from germline, CDR1 is MNHEY and CDR2 is SVGAGI. The ends were cut back, 0 bases at V and 5 bases at J, with 13 bases in the middle. In nucleotides, the CDR3 is TGTGCCAGCAGTTACTCAACACAGGGTCGGACTGAAGCTTTCTTT. Translation: CASSYSTQGRTEAFF.

The V call is TRBV13, the J call TRBJ1-2, with 9 bases matching TRBD1. The CDR3 spans 18 residues. The V gene end was trimmed by 0 bases and the J gene end by 5 bases; junction bases not matched to a gene: 13. Germline assignment: CDR1 PRHDT and CDR2 FYEKMQ (reference sequence). The CDR3 coding sequence is TGTGCCAGCAGCTTAGGCGGATTAGGACAGGGGTTTCCGTATGGCTACACCTTC. This sequence encodes CASSLGGLGQGFPYGYTF.

This chain joins TRBV27 and TRBJ2-7; possible D gene TRBD1, 6 bases. This CDR3 is 17 amino acids long. Trimming removed 0 bases at V and 6 bases at J, with 21 bases between. Germline V gene lookup returns CDR1 MNHEY and CDR2 SMNVEV (reference sequence). The CDR3 bases are TGTGCCAGCAGTTTATCGCGCTTAACAGGGCCGGGTTTCGAGCAGTACTTC. It encodes CASSLSRLTGPGFEQYF.

The V call is TRBV6-1, the J call TRBJ2-3; 8 nucleotides align to TRBD1. The ends lost 4 bases at V and 0 bases at J; junction bases unmatched: 3. The length of the CDR3 is 15 residues. CDR1 and CDR2 (germline): MNHNS, SASEGT. The DNA for the CDR3 is TGTGCCAGCAGTGGTCGGGACAGGAGCACAGATACGCAGTATTTT. Its translation: CASSGRDRSTDTQYF.

This clone was observed a single time. The V gene is TRBV2, the J gene TRBJ2-6, with D unresolved. Germline lookup yields CDR1 SNHLY and CDR2 FYNNEI. V was pared by 5 bases and J by 0 bases, with 8 bases between. The CDR3 loop spans 15 amino acids. This CDR3 is CASSLLGSGANVLTF. The CDR3 DNA follows: TGTGCCAGCAGTTTGCTGGGCTCTGGGGCCAACGTCCTGACTTTC.

J is TRBJ2-4 and V is TRBV6-1; D unresolved. Trimming removed 1 base from V and 3 bases from J, with 10 bases in between. This CDR3 comprises 15 residues. Germline values: CDR1 MNHNS, CDR2 SASEGT. This CDR3 reads CASSEEGQVKNIQYF. The CDR3 DNA reads TGTGCCAGCAGTGAAGAGGGTCAGGTCAAAAACATTCAGTACTTC.

The V and J genes are TRBV7-9 and TRBJ1-2, with 11 bases matching TRBD1. The CDR3 spans 19 residues. Germline values: CDR1 SEHNR, CDR2 FQNEAQ (reference sequence). After removal of 2 bases from V and 0 bases from J, the junction contained 11 bases not matched to a gene. DNA of the CDR3: TGTGCCAGCAGCTTATGGCCGGACAGGGGGCTTAAAGCTAACTATGGCTACACCTTC. Translating gives CASSLWPDRGLKANYGYTF.

This clone showed up just once. The chain combines TRBV11-2 with TRBJ2-7; TRBD1 matches 9 bases. Germline loops: CDR1 SGHAT, CDR2 FQNNGV. This CDR3 has 16 residues. V shed 1 base, J shed 1 base, and the junction held 5 bases outside the gene matches. The DNA for the CDR3 is TGTGCCAGCAGCTTAGCACCGGGACAGGGATCCTACGAGCAGTACTTC. Amino acids: CASSLAPGQGSYEQYF.

The rearrangement joins TRBV19 to TRBJ1-5, with D maybe TRBD1 (6 bases). V shed 5 bases and J shed 3 bases, with 11 bases lying between them. This CDR3 comprises 14 residues. Germline V gives CDR1 LNHDA, CDR2 SQIVND (reference sequence). The DNA for the CDR3 is TGTGCCAGTAGTGTGACAGGAGACAATCAGCCCCAGCATTTT. Its protein product is CASSVTGDNQPQHF.

This clone was counted between two and nine times. The CDR3 DNA follows: TGTGCCAGCAGCGCATCCTGGACAGGGCCAAACACCGGGGAGCTGTTTTTT. Amino acids: CASSASWTGPNTGELFF. The V gene is TRBV9, the J gene TRBJ2-2, with 8 bases matching TRBD1. With V trimmed by 3 bases and J by 2 bases, 9 bases remained unmatched. Germline V gene sequence: CDR1 SGDLS, CDR2 YYNGEE. The CDR3 runs 17 residues.

V is TRBV6-6 and J is TRBJ2-3; D tentatively fits TRBD1 or TRBD2 (5 bases each). Germline loops: CDR1 MNHNY, CDR2 SVGAGI (reference sequence). Deletions cut 6 bases from V and 0 bases from J, with 16 bases between. The CDR3 totals 16 residues. In nucleotides, the CDR3 is TGTGCCAGCAGCTCACTTCCGGGGCCTAGCACAGATACGCAGTATTTT. This sequence encodes CASSSLPGPSTDTQYF.

The rearrangement links TRBV11-3 to TRBJ2-7; TRBD2 is a possible D gene (6 bases). The CDR3 loop spans 13 amino acids. Trimming left V 5 bases short and J 5 bases short, with 13 bases between. Looked up from germline, CDR1 is SGHNT and CDR2 is YENEEA. CDR3 in DNA: TGTGCCAGCAGCCCCCGGGGGTTCGACGAGCAGTACTTC. It is translated as CASSPRGFDEQYF.